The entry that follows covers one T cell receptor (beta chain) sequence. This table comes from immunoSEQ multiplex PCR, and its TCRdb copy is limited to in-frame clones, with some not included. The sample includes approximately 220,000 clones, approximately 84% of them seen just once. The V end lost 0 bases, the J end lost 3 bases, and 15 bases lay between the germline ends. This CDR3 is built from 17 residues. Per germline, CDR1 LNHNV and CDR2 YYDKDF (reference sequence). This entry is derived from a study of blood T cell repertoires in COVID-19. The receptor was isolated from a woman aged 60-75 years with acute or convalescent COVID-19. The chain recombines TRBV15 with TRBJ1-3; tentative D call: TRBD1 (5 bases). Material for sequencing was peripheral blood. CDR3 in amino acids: CATSRDWGSQLGNTIYF. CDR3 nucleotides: TGTGCCACCAGCAGAGATTGGGGCAGCCAGCTTGGAAACACCATATATTTT.